Listed below are T cell receptor beta chains from one sample, sequenced in a study of blood T cells in healthy people across ages. TCRdb reanalysed the 5' RACE reads using MiXCR and keeps one entry per CDR3 protein. This sample has about 320,000 distinct CDR3 sequences, with about 25% found just once. Sample: blood. The receptors stem from a woman aged 70-85 years in good health. CDR3s include the opening cysteine and the closing phenylalanine or tryptophan. D genes are given only for firm matches. The size field is filled for only some rows; it gives once, few, many or a size class.

d_call j_call cdr3_length v_call clone_size cdr3_aa cdr3_nt
TRBD1 TRBJ1-5 14 TRBV29-1 many CSVTQGIGNQPQHF TGCAGCGTTACACAGGGGATCGGCAATCAGCCCCAGCATTTT
TRBD2 TRBJ2-1 13 TRBV28 . CATRTSGYNEQFF TGTGCCACCCGGACTAGCGGGTACAATGAGCAGTTCTTC
TRBD2 TRBJ2-1 17 TRBV5-1 few CASSLALAGGPLDEQFF TGCGCCAGCAGCTTGGCACTAGCGGGAGGGCCTTTGGATGAGCAGTTCTTC
TRBD1 TRBJ2-2 15 TRBV12-3/TRBV12-4 few CASSLAGTASGELFF TGTGCCAGCAGTTTAGCCGGGACAGCTAGCGGGGAGCTGTTTTTT
. TRBJ1-2 12 TRBV10-3 . CAISESMNGYTF TGTGCCATCAGTGAGTCTATGAATGGCTACACCTTC
TRBD2 TRBJ2-1 18 TRBV15 few CATSRLSPLAPSYNEQFF TGTGCCACCAGCAGACTATCTCCACTAGCGCCTTCCTACAATGAGCAGTTCTTC
. TRBJ1-3 16 TRBV10-3 . CAISAGPPSGGNTIYF TGTGCCATCAGTGCCGGGCCACCATCAGGCGGAAACACCATATATTTT
TRBD1 TRBJ2-5 12 TRBV5-6 . CASGQGGETQYF TGTGCCAGCGGACAGGGGGGAGAGACCCAGTACTTC
TRBD2 TRBJ2-7 14 TRBV20-1 . CSADPAGGRDEQYF TGCAGTGCAGACCCAGCGGGAGGGCGGGACGAGCAGTACTTC
. TRBJ2-4 14 TRBV4-1 many CASSHPQVGNIQYF TGCGCCAGCAGCCATCCCCAGGTCGGGAACATTCAGTACTTC
TRBD2 TRBJ2-1 15 TRBV20-1 few CSAREPSGPRNEQFF TGCAGTGCTAGGGAGCCTAGCGGGCCACGTAATGAGCAGTTCTTC
TRBD1 TRBJ1-2 16 TRBV29-1 . CSVGRLMTGDIYGYTF TGCAGCGTTGGGAGATTAATGACAGGGGACATATATGGCTACACCTTC
. TRBJ2-1 14 TRBV3-1 . CASSHGDGADEQFF TGTGCCAGCAGCCACGGGGACGGGGCAGATGAGCAGTTCTTC
. TRBJ1-2 15 TRBV28 few CASSLWVISNYGYTF TGTGCCAGCAGTTTATGGGTCATATCTAACTATGGCTACACCTTC
TRBD2 TRBJ2-7 15 TRBV6-5 . CASSSTAGGGYEQYF TGTGCCAGCAGTTCCACAGCGGGAGGAGGCTACGAGCAGTACTTC
TRBD1 TRBJ2-1 15 TRBV20-1 . CSASIWTGGTNEQFF TGCAGTGCTAGTATCTGGACAGGGGGGACCAATGAGCAGTTCTTC
. TRBJ2-7 12 TRBV29-1 . CSVEVVTYEQYF TGCAGCGTTGAAGTAGTAACCTACGAGCAGTACTTC
. TRBJ2-2 12 TRBV29-1 . CSVYRQSGELFF TGCAGCGTTTATAGGCAGTCCGGGGAGCTGTTTTTT
. TRBJ1-1 16 TRBV7-3 . CASSLTASVRNTEAFF TGTGCCAGCAGCTTAACGGCGTCAGTTAGGAACACTGAAGCTTTCTTT
TRBD1 TRBJ2-7 13 TRBV27 . CASSVDRGYEQYF TGTGCCAGCAGTGTCGACAGGGGCTACGAGCAGTACTTC
. TRBJ2-1 12 TRBV2 . CASYWERGEQFF TGTGCCAGCTATTGGGAGAGGGGTGAGCAGTTCTTC
. TRBJ1-2 15 TRBV5-1 . CASSLVPGPGYGYTF TGCGCCAGCAGCTTGGTCCCAGGCCCCGGATATGGCTACACCTTC
. TRBJ2-1 15 TRBV5-1 . CASSLSGEGYNEQFF TGCGCCAGCAGCTTGTCAGGGGAAGGGTACAATGAGCAGTTCTTC
. TRBJ2-1 15 TRBV10-2 . CASSDDTNRVNEQFF TGCGCCAGCAGTGATGATACCAACAGGGTGAATGAGCAGTTCTTC
. TRBJ2-3 11 TRBV27 . CATAGSDTQYF TGTGCCACCGCAGGGTCAGATACGCAGTATTTT
. TRBJ1-3 15 TRBV15 . CATSDGSGHGNTIYF TGTGCCACCAGCGACGGGTCGGGACATGGAAACACCATATATTTT
. TRBJ1-2 11 TRBV12-3/TRBV12-4 . CASLGPYGYTF TGTGCCAGCTTGGGGCCCTATGGCTACACCTTC
. TRBJ2-3 17 TRBV7-6 . CASSLTRGVGTTDTQYF TGTGCCAGCAGCTTAACGAGGGGGGTTGGGACCACAGATACGCAGTATTTT
. TRBJ2-1 15 TRBV11-3 few CASPFPLCSYNEQFF TGTGCCAGCCCCTTCCCACTGTGCTCCTACAATGAGCAGTTCTTC
TRBD2 TRBJ2-1 16 TRBV9 . CASSVSGRSSYNEQFF TGTGCCAGCAGCGTAAGCGGGAGAAGCTCCTACAATGAGCAGTTCTTC
. TRBJ1-2 14 TRBV12-3/TRBV12-4 . CASSLSRGYYGYTF TGTGCCAGCAGTTTATCCAGGGGTTACTATGGCTACACCTTC
. TRBJ2-5 12 TRBV29-1 . CSVDLIQETQYF TGCAGCGTTGATCTTATTCAAGAGACCCAGTACTTC
. TRBJ2-7 13 TRBV20-1 few CSARGDFTYEQYF TGCAGTGCTAGAGGGGACTTTACATACGAGCAGTACTTC
TRBD2 TRBJ2-1 15 TRBV20-1 few CSASKTSGSANEQFF TGCAGTGCTAGTAAGACTAGCGGGAGTGCGAATGAGCAGTTCTTC
. TRBJ1-4 19 TRBV2 . CASVEDGARTSATNEKLFF TGTGCCAGCGTTGAGGATGGGGCCCGGACCTCCGCAACTAATGAAAAACTGTTTTTT
TRBD1 TRBJ1-4 14 TRBV2 . CASSHPDRGEKLFF TGTGCCAGCAGTCATCCGGACAGGGGTGAGAAACTGTTTTTT
. TRBJ1-5 15 TRBV28 few CASSVQGRGNQPQHF TGTGCCAGCAGTGTACAGGGTCGTGGCAATCAGCCCCAGCATTTT
. TRBJ2-3 15 TRBV20-1 few CSAREAGKFTDTQYF TGCAGTGCTAGAGAAGCGGGCAAGTTCACAGATACGCAGTATTTT
. TRBJ2-6 13 TRBV29-1 . CSGRDSGANVPTF TGCAGCGGACGGGACTCTGGGGCCAACGTCCCGACTTTC
. TRBJ2-5 16 TRBV7-2 . CASSFSGADNQETQYF TGTGCCAGCAGCTTCTCCGGTGCGGACAACCAAGAGACCCAGTACTTC
. TRBJ2-2 12 TRBV3-1 . CASRELRGELFF TGTGCCAGCAGAGAGCTTAGAGGGGAGCTGTTTTTT